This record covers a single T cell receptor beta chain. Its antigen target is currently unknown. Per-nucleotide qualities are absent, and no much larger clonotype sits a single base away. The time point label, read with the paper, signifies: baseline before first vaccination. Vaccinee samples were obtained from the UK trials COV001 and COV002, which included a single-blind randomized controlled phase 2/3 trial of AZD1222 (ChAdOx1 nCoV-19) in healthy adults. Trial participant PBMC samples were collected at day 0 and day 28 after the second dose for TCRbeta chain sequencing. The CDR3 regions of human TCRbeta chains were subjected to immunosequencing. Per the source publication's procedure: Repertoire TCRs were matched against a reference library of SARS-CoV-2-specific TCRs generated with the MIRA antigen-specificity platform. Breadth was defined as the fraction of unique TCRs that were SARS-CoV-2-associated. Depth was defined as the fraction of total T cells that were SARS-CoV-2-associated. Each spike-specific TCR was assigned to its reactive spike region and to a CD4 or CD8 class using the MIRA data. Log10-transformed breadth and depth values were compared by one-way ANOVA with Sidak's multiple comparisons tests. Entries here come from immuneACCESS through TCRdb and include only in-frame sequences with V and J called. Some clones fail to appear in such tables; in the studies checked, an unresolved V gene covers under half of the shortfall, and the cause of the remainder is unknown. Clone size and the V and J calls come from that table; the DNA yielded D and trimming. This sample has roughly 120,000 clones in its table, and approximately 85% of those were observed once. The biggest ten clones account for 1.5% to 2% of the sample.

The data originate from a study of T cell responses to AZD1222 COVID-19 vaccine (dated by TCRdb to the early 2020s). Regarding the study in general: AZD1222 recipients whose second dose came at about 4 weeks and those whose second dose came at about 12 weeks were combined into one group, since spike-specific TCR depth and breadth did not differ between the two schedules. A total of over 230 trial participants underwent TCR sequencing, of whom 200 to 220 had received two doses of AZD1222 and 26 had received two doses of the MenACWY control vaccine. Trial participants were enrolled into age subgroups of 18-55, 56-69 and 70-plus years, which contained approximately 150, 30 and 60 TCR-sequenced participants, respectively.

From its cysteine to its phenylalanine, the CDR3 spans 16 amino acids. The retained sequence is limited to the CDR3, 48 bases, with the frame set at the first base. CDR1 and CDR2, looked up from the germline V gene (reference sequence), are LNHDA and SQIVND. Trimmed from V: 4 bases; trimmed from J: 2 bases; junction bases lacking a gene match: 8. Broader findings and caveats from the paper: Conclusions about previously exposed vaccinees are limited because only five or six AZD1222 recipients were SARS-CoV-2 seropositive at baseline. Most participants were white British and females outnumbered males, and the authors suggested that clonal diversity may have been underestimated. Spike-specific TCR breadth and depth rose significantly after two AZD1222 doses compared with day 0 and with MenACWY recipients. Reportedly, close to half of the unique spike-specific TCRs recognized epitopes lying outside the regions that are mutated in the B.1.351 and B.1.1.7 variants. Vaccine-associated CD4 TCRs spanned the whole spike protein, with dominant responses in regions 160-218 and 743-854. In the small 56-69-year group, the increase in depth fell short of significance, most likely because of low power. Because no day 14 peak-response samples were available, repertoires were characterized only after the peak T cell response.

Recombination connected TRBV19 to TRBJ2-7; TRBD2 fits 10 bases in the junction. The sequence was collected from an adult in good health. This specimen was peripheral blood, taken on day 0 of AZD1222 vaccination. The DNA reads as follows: TGTGCCAGTAGTACGGGAACTAGCGGGGCGACCTACGAGCAGTACTTC. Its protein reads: CASSTGTSGATYEQYF.